The 12 T cell receptor beta chains in this list originate from one sample, sequenced in a study of blood T cell repertoires in COVID-19. Repertoires were generated with immunoSEQ multiplex PCR, while TCRdb's copy carries only in-frame clones and drops some. Seen here are roughly 250,000 clones, approximately 79% observed once, and the top ten hold under 5.5%. The sequenced sample was peripheral blood. The receptor source for this set is a woman older than 75 with active or convalescent COVID-19.

Only a few counts were recorded for this clone. The genes are TRBV19 and TRBJ2-1; 9 bases match TRBD2. The CDR3 loop spans 16 amino acids. Germline lookup yields CDR1 LNHDA and CDR2 SQIVND (reference sequence). Losses at the gene ends were 3 bases for V and 8 bases for J; bases not matched to a gene: 11. CDR3 sequence (DNA): TGTGCCAGTAGTATCCCGGGACTAGGCGGGAGGGATGAGCAGTTCTTC. Translation: CASSIPGLGGRDEQFF.

In this sample, this clone turned up once. CDR3 nucleotide sequence: TGTGCCAGCAGCTCGGGACTAGCGTGGGATCAGCCCCAGCATTTT. Protein sequence: CASSSGLAWDQPQHF. The rearrangement links TRBV11-2 to TRBJ1-5; D perhaps matches TRBD1 (5 bases). CDR3 length equals 15 residues. Germline V gene lookup returns CDR1 SGHAT and CDR2 FQNNGV. V lost 4 bases and J lost 5, with 15 bases in between. Drawing the rest from reference TRBV11-2 and TRBJ1-5, the complete variable domain is EAGVAQSPRYKIIEKRQSVAFWCNPISGHATLYWYQQILGQGPKLLIQFQNNGVVDDSQLPKDRFSAERLKGVDSTLKIQPAKLEDSAVYLCASSSGLAWDQPQHFGDGTRLSIL.

V and J are TRBV2 and TRBJ1-2; 8 bases are shared with TRBD1. The CDR3 has 14 residues. The germline V gene encodes CDR1 SNHLY and CDR2 FYNNEI. V dropped 6 bases and J dropped 3; count of bases not matched to a gene: 6. CDR3 region: CASSQGQAYYGYTF. The CDR3 nucleotides are TGTGCCAGCAGCCAGGGACAGGCTTACTATGGCTACACCTTC.

The rearrangement links TRBV10-3 to TRBJ1-5, with 7 bases aligning to TRBD1. The CDR3 contains 13 residues. Trimming removed 6 bases from V and 7 bases from J; junction bases left unmatched: 6. Germline lookup yields CDR1 ENHRY and CDR2 SYGVKD. The CDR3: CAISAGTEQPQHF. CDR3 DNA: TGTGCCATCAGCGCCGGGACAGAACAGCCCCAGCATTTT.

The chain combines TRBV21-1 with TRBJ2-7; the table names TRBD2, a call not compared with the DNA. TRBV21-1 corresponds to a pseudogene. The length of the CDR3 is 16 residues. The CDR3 here is CASSKASLAGVYEQYF. CDR3 in DNA: TGTGCCAGCAGCAAAGCCTCCCTAGCGGGGGTCTACGAGCAGTACTTC.

The chain links TRBV30 to TRBJ2-7, with 14 bases identical to TRBD2. CDR3 size: 20 residues. The germline V gene encodes CDR1 GTSNPN and CDR2 SVGIG (reference sequence). After removal of 0 bases from V and 3 bases from J, the junction contained 16 bases not matched to a gene. The CDR3 nucleotides are TGTGCCTGGAGTGTATCCCGGACTAGCGGGGGGTACCGCGCGCTCTACGAGCAGTACTTC. Amino acid sequence: CAWSVSRTSGGYRALYEQYF.

The chain carries TRBV18 and TRBJ2-4; weak D call: TRBD1 (5 bases). The CDR3 runs 17 residues. Germline CDR1 KGHSH, CDR2 LQKENI. The V end lost 1 base, the J end lost 4 bases, and 17 bases lay between the germline ends. CDR3 loop: CASSPLGRGRAKNIQYF. The CDR3 DNA follows: TGTGCCAGCTCACCACTTGGAAGGGGAAGAGCAAAAAACATTCAGTACTTC.

This sequence joins TRBV7-9 and TRBJ1-1; weak D call: TRBD1 (6 bases). Between the trimmed V and J ends, which lost 4 bases and 2 bases, there was a span of 17 bases. The germline gives CDR1 SEHNR, CDR2 FQNEAQ (reference sequence). This CDR3 contains 16 residues. CDR3 nucleotide sequence: TGTGCCAGCAGCTCCCAAGTGGGGGGGCGAAACACTGAAGCTTTCTTT. Translated, it gives CASSSQVGGRNTEAFF.

The chain recombines TRBV5-1 with TRBJ2-7; TRBD1 matches 7 bases. Germline values: CDR1 SGHRS, CDR2 YFSETQ. J was trimmed by 3 bases and V by 4 bases; bases with no gene match: 10. This CDR3 has 15 amino acids. CDR3 coding DNA: TGCGCCAGCAGCCCGACGGGACAGCAGTACTACGAGCAGTACTTC. Protein: CASSPTGQQYYEQYF.

This clone was recorded only once. DNA of the CDR3: TGTGCCAGCAGCTTAGCGCAGGGGTACTACTATGGCTACACCTTC. Translated: CASSLAQGYYYGYTF. The rearrangement joins TRBV7-9 to TRBJ1-2; maybe TRBD1 (6 bases). There are 15 residues in the CDR3. Germline loops: CDR1 SEHNR, CDR2 FQNEAQ (reference sequence). Trimming stripped 0 bases from V and 3 bases from J, with 11 bases between. The complete variable domain, with remaining parts taken from reference TRBV7-9 and TRBJ1-2, reads DTGVSQNPRHKITKRGQNVTFRCDPISEHNRLYWYRQTLGQGPEFLTYFQNEAQLEKSRLLSDRFSAERPKGSFSTLEIQRTEQGDSAMYLCASSLAQGYYYGYTFGSGTRLTVV.

The V gene is TRBV6-5, the J gene TRBJ1-6, with D maybe TRBD1 (5 bases). Trimming pared 6 bases from V and 8 bases from J, leaving 17 bases between. The CDR3 is 15 amino acids. CDR1 is MNHEY, CDR2 SVGAGI, per germline. CDR3 DNA: TGTGCCAGCAGCATTACCCAGGGATGGGATTCACCCCTCCACTTT. Amino acid sequence: CASSITQGWDSPLHF.

This clone was seen more than once but under ten times. Other DNA sequences from this sample encode an identical CDR3 as well. The genes are TRBV5-1 and TRBJ1-1, with a weak D call TRBD1 (6 bases). Trimming stripped 3 bases from V and 1 base from J, with 10 bases between. Germline CDR1 SGHRS, CDR2 YFSETQ. The CDR3 extends over 14 amino acids. The CDR3 region has the DNA TGCGCCAGCAGCTCCGGACAGAGGAACACTGAAGCTTTCTTT. This codes for CASSSGQRNTEAFF.